One and the same sample provided the 21 T cell receptor beta chains below, sequenced in a study of identifying expanded T cells in peripheral blood. The repertoire was sequenced with immunoSEQ multiplex PCR; TCRdb's copy has only in-frame clones and lacks some. The repertoire includes about 110,000 clones, around 90% of them detected once, and around 8.2% sits in the top ten. Sequencing was performed on blood. The receptors derive from a person between 18 and 75 years old in good health.

This clone was counted a single time. This chain connects TRBV10-3 to TRBJ1-5, with 7 bases that match TRBD1. J lost 0 bases, V lost 8 bases, and 13 bases had no gene match. This CDR3 contains 17 residues. Germline-derived CDR1 and CDR2 are ENHRY and SYGVKD. Here the CDR3 reads CAIPHRDRAYSNQPQHF. In DNA form, the CDR3 reads TGTGCCATCCCTCATCGGGACAGAGCATATAGCAATCAGCCCCAGCATTTT.

The chain has TRBV20-1 and TRBJ2-7; perhaps TRBD1 as D (5 bases). V was clipped by 6 bases and J by 3 bases, with 9 bases between them. The CDR3 has 11 residues. The germline CDR1 and CDR2 sequences are DFQATT and SNEGSKA (reference sequence). The CDR3 protein is CSAPDSYEQYF. The CDR3 DNA reads as TGCAGTGCCCCAGACAGCTACGAGCAGTACTTC.

This rearrangement joins TRBV15 to TRBJ2-1, with D tentatively TRBD2 (7 bases). The CDR3 spans 15 residues. V lost 0 bases and J lost 10, with 16 bases in between. Per germline, CDR1 LNHNV and CDR2 YYDKDF (reference sequence). In DNA, the CDR3 is TGTGCCACCAGCAGAGACATTCGGGGGGCAGGGGAGCAGTTCTTC. As protein: CATSRDIRGAGEQFF.

V gene TRBV7-2 combines with J gene TRBJ2-7; either TRBD1 or TRBD2 may fit D (5 bases each). This CDR3 spans 13 amino acids. With 5 bases removed from V and 0 bases from J, the gap between germline ends came to 8 bases. Germline assignment: CDR1 SGHTA and CDR2 FQGNSA. The CDR3 nucleotides read TGTGCCAGCAGCGTGGGGACCTCCTACGAGCAGTACTTC. Protein sequence: CASSVGTSYEQYF.

The genes are TRBV18 and TRBJ2-1, with no clear D. Trimming removed 3 bases at V and 10 bases at J, with 7 bases between. The germline gives CDR1 KGHSH, CDR2 LQKENI. The CDR3 runs to 11 residues. The CDR3 DNA follows: TGTGCCAGCTCACCCCTTGGGGAGCAGTTCTTC. Protein: CASSPLGEQFF.

The J gene is TRBJ1-3, the V gene TRBV9; 7 bases line up with TRBD1. The CDR3 runs to 15 residues. The trim removed 3 bases at V and 0 bases at J, leaving 3 bases unmatched. Germline CDR1 and CDR2: SGDLS and YYNGEE. The CDR3 region has the DNA TGTGCCAGCAGCGACCGGGACAGCTCTGGAAACACCATATATTTT. This gives the protein CASSDRDSSGNTIYF. Based on the CDR3 plus reference TRBV9 and TRBJ1-3, the full variable domain is DSGVTQTPKHLITATGQRVTLRCSPRSGDLSVYWYQQSLDQGLQFLIQYYNGEERAKGNILERFSAQQFPDLHSELNLSSLELGDSALYFCASSDRDSSGNTIYFGEGSWLTVV.

The chain links TRBV18 to TRBJ1-4, with D maybe TRBD1 (6 bases). The V gene lost 5 bases and the J gene lost 0 bases, with 16 bases spanning the gap. Looked up from germline, CDR1 is KGHSH and CDR2 is LQKENI. This CDR3 contains 17 residues. The CDR3 nucleotides are TGTGCCAGCTCAACCGCAGACAGGACTGCAACTAATGAAAAACTGTTTTTT. Translated, it gives CASSTADRTATNEKLFF.

This clone came up a few times. This chain connects TRBV10-3 to TRBJ1-1; TRBD1 is a possible D gene (5 bases). The CDR3 runs to 13 residues. From germline, CDR1 is ENHRY and CDR2 SYGVKD. Trimming left V 0 bases short and J 12 bases short, with 14 bases between. CDR3 protein: CAISESQGDETFF. CDR3 DNA: TGTGCCATCAGTGAGTCTCAGGGCGACGAAACTTTCTTT.

V is TRBV2 and J is TRBJ1-2; D is ambiguous. CDR1 is SNHLY and CDR2 is FYNNEI in the germline V gene. The CDR3 has 16 amino acids. The V end was cut by 1 base, the J end by 4 bases, with 16 bases between. For the CDR3, the DNA is TGTGCCAGCAGTGAAGGGAGTACGGCAGCACGCTATGGCTACACCTTC. Translated: CASSEGSTAARYGYTF.

The rearrangement joins TRBV18 to TRBJ1-2; the D is unclear. V was trimmed by 0 bases and J by 6 bases, leaving 11 bases between them. In germline, CDR1 is KGHSH, CDR2 LQKENI. The CDR3 sequence is 14 residues long. CDR3 sequence (DNA): TGTGCCAGCTCACCACCCGCACAGCACGATGGCTACACCTTC. As protein: CASSPPAQHDGYTF. The entire variable domain, with the rest obtained from reference TRBV18 and TRBJ1-2, is as follows: NAGVMQNPRHLVRRRGQEARLRCSPMKGHSHVYWYRQLPEEGLKFMVYLQKENIIDESGMPKERFSAEFPKEGPSILRIQQVVRGDSAAYFCASSPPAQHDGYTFGSGTRLTVV.

The chain is built from TRBV7-2 and TRBJ2-5; D gene unclear. Germline V gene lookup returns CDR1 SGHTA and CDR2 FQGNSA. The CDR3 is 12 residues long. V shed 6 bases and J shed 3 bases, with 8 bases lying between them. The CDR3 reads CASRAVKETQYF. The CDR3 coding sequence is TGTGCCAGCAGGGCAGTAAAAGAGACCCAGTACTTC.

The chain has TRBV19 and TRBJ2-7, with TRBD1 as a possible D gene (5 bases). Germline CDR1 is LNHDA and CDR2 is SQIVND (reference sequence). The CDR3 extends over 14 amino acids. Trimming stripped 5 bases from V and 1 base from J, with 12 bases between. The CDR3 coding sequence is TGTGCCAGTAGTGGGTCCCAGGGATCCTACGAGCAGTACTTC. Its translation is CASSGSQGSYEQYF.

The genes are TRBV7-3 and TRBJ2-3; D might be TRBD2 (6 bases). The V end lost 5 bases, the J end lost 1 base, and 7 bases lay between the germline ends. CDR1 is SGHTA and CDR2 is FQGTGA in the germline V gene. This CDR3 contains 13 residues. The CDR3 region has the DNA TGTGCCAGCAGCCCGGGGGGCACAGATACGCAGTATTTT. It codes for CASSPGGTDTQYF. Full variable domain (rest looked up from reference TRBV7-3 and TRBJ2-3): GAGVSQTPSNKVTEKGKYVELRCDPISGHTALYWYRQSLGQGPEFLIYFQGTGAADDSGLPNDRFFAVRPEGSVSTLKIQRTERGDSAVYLCASSPGGTDTQYFGPGTRLTVL.

The chain recombines TRBV7-8 with TRBJ2-3, with TRBD2 identical over 8 bases. The CDR3 spans 16 residues. V gave up 0 bases and J gave up 5 bases; unmatched junction bases: 7. In germline, CDR1 is SGHVS, CDR2 FQNEAQ. In nucleotides, the CDR3 is TGTGCCAGCAGCTTAGCATTAGCGGGGCTTCGAGATACGCAGTATTTT. Residues: CASSLALAGLRDTQYF.

This clone was observed a few times. J is TRBJ2-3 and V is TRBV11-1; D unresolved. Trimming took off 3 bases at V and 4 bases at J, with 8 bases between the two ends. CDR1 and CDR2 (germline): SGHAT, FQDESV (reference sequence). CDR3 size: 13 residues. CDR3 bases: TGTGCCAGCAGCTTCAGGCGCCCAGATACGCAGTATTTT. This codes for CASSFRRPDTQYF. The whole variable domain, remainder taken from reference TRBV11-1 and TRBJ2-3, is EAEVAQSPRYKITEKSQAVAFWCDPISGHATLYWYRQILGQGPELLVQFQDESVVDDSQLPKDRFSAERLKGVDSTLKIQPAELGDSAMYLCASSFRRPDTQYFGPGTRLTVL.

The rearrangement joins TRBV28 to TRBJ1-5, with D possibly being TRBD1 (6 bases). The V end lost 6 bases, the J end lost 2 bases, and 17 bases lay between the germline ends. CDR1 and CDR2 from the germline V gene are MDHEN and SYDVKM. The CDR3 spans 16 residues. CDR3 sequence reads: CASSNPRGPGNQPQHF. DNA for the CDR3: TGTGCCAGCAGCAACCCCCGGGGGCCCGGCAATCAGCCCCAGCATTTT.

This rearrangement joins TRBV11-2 to TRBJ1-2; possible D gene TRBD1, 5 bases. Between the trimmed V and J ends, which lost 5 bases and 7 bases, there was a span of 14 bases. This CDR3 comprises 13 residues. CDR1 is SGHAT and CDR2 is FQNNGV in the germline V gene. The CDR3 DNA follows: TGTGCCAGCAGCCCCTCAGGGCGTCGTGGCTACACCTTC. Protein: CASSPSGRRGYTF.

This chain links TRBV7-8 with TRBJ2-7; 8 nucleotides line up with TRBD2. V lost 4 bases and J lost 6; bases outside the gene matches: 5. The CDR3 loop spans 13 amino acids. From germline, CDR1 is SGHVS and CDR2 FQNEAQ. CDR3 in amino acids: CASSSGGSGEQYF. In DNA form, the CDR3 reads TGTGCCAGCAGCTCGGGGGGGTCGGGCGAGCAGTACTTC.

CDR3 region: CASSLETGFYEQYF. In DNA form, the CDR3 reads TGCGCCAGCAGCTTGGAGACGGGGTTCTACGAGCAGTACTTC. J is TRBJ2-7 and V is TRBV5-1, with D possibly TRBD2 on 5 matching bases. Per the germline V gene, CDR1 is SGHRS and CDR2 is YFSETQ. The V end was cut by 0 bases, the J end by 3 bases, with 10 bases between. This CDR3 comprises 14 residues.

The chain recombines TRBV9 with TRBJ2-1; 13 bases fit TRBD2. The length of the CDR3 is 16 residues. Unmatched junction bases numbered 8, after V lost 4 bases and J lost 7 bases. Per germline, CDR1 SGDLS and CDR2 YYNGEE. The CDR3, as DNA: TGTGCCAGCAGCTTACAACTAGCGGGGGGGCTAAATGAGCAGTTCTTC. The encoded protein is CASSLQLAGGLNEQFF.

The CDR3, as DNA: TGCGCCAGCAGCTTCTCCGGGACAGGGGGTTATTCTAGCACAGATACGCAGTATTTT. Its protein is CASSFSGTGGYSSTDTQYF. The chain couples TRBV5-1 to TRBJ2-3; 11 nucleotides match TRBD1. The germline gives CDR1 SGHRS, CDR2 YFSETQ. J was trimmed by 0 bases and V by 2 bases; bases with no gene match: 11. The CDR3 covers 19 residues.